This TCR beta chain was captured in a study of CD8 T cells in ankylosing spondylitis. The CDR3 spans 14 residues. Germline CDR1 MNHNS, CDR2 SASEGT. V was clipped by 9 bases and J by 7 bases; unmatched bases: 9. This clonotype was seen at least ten times. TCRdb used MiXCR to reprocess the 5' RACE reads, holding one entry per CDR3 protein. The profile shows roughly 230,000 distinct CDR3 sequences, approximately 7.6% of them singletons. This TCR was sampled from a female donor with ankylosing spondylitis or in good health (not recorded which). Sequenced: blood, either unsorted or a sorted T cell fraction (not recorded which). The V and J genes are TRBV6-1 and TRBJ2-1; 10 bases agree with TRBD2. DNA for the CDR3: TGTGCCAGTGGAAGCGGGAGGGCCAGGAATGAGCAGTTCTTC. Residues: CASGSGRARNEQFF.